These T cell receptor beta chains were read from a single sample in a study of blood T cell repertoires in COVID-19. TCRdb keeps only in-frame clones here, not all; method: immunoSEQ multiplex PCR. The repertoire holds a few hundred thousand clones, with roughly 84% as singletons. Sequencing used peripheral blood. These receptors were collected from a man aged 25-45 years with active or convalescent COVID-19. Each CDR3 is given with its conserved first and last residue. A D gene is named only where the DNA matches it firmly. Clone size, where shown, is once, few, many, or a class for clones that have expanded.

D: TRBD1
size: NA
V: TRBV7-8
J: TRBJ2-5
CDR3: CASSSGQEPQETQYF
DNA: TGTGCCAGCAGCTCCGGACAGGAACCACAAGAGACCCAGTACTTC

D: NA
size: once
V: TRBV4-2
J: TRBJ2-2
CDR3: CASSQGVSDTGELFF
DNA: TGTGCCAGCAGCCAAGGTGTGTCGGACACCGGGGAGCTGTTTTTT

D: TRBD1
size: NA
V: TRBV6-5
J: TRBJ2-7
CDR3: CASRGTAYEQYF
DNA: TGTGCCAGCAGAGGGACAGCCTACGAGCAGTACTTC

D: NA
size: NA
V: TRBV7-2
J: TRBJ1-4
CDR3: CASSLERNEKLFF
DNA: TGTGCCAGCAGCTTAGAGCGTAATGAAAAACTGTTTTTT

D: NA
size: NA
V: TRBV11-2
J: TRBJ2-5
CDR3: CASSKGVETQYF
DNA: TGTGCCAGCAGCAAGGGGGTGGAGACCCAGTACTTC

D: TRBD1
size: NA
V: TRBV28
J: TRBJ1-2
CDR3: CASSLYSTGRRDYGYTF
DNA: TGTGCCAGCAGTTTATACTCGACAGGGCGAAGGGACTATGGCTACACCTTC

D: NA
size: NA
V: TRBV4-1
J: TRBJ1-2
CDR3: CASSQVAQDYGYTF
DNA: TGCGCCAGCAGCCAAGTTGCTCAGGACTATGGCTACACCTTC

D: TRBD1
size: NA
V: TRBV11-3
J: TRBJ1-1
CDR3: CASSDGQGANTEAFF
DNA: TGTGCCAGCAGCGACGGACAGGGGGCCAACACTGAAGCTTTCTTT

D: NA
size: NA
V: TRBV7-9
J: TRBJ2-1
CDR3: CASSLDGYNEQFF
DNA: TGTGCCAGCAGCCTAGACGGCTACAATGAGCAGTTCTTC

D: TRBD1
size: NA
V: TRBV19
J: TRBJ2-3
CDR3: CASSKWTGGTDTQYF
DNA: TGTGCCAGTAGTAAGTGGACAGGGGGCACAGATACGCAGTATTTT

D: TRBD1
size: NA
V: TRBV30
J: TRBJ2-2
CDR3: CAWSVFPGGTGELFF
DNA: TGTGCCTGGAGTGTATTTCCAGGGGGCACCGGGGAGCTGTTTTTT

D: TRBD1
size: NA
V: TRBV5-1
J: TRBJ2-2
CDR3: CASSLGGQGGTGELFF
DNA: TGCGCCAGCAGCTTGGGAGGACAGGGGGGCACCGGGGAGCTGTTTTTT

D: NA
size: few
V: TRBV4-3
J: TRBJ2-5
CDR3: CASSQVRNRGETQYF
DNA: TGCGCCAGCAGCCAAGTAAGGAACCGCGGGGAGACCCAGTACTTC

D: NA
size: NA
V: TRBV7-2
J: TRBJ1-2
CDR3: CASSLNGGPTLGGYTF
DNA: TGTGCCAGCAGCTTAAACGGGGGGCCTACTCTTGGGGGCTACACCTTC

D: NA
size: NA
V: TRBV7-3
J: TRBJ2-3
CDR3: CASSLTLGLADTQYF
DNA: TGTGCCAGCAGCTTAACTCTGGGACTGGCAGATACGCAGTATTTT

D: TRBD1
size: NA
V: TRBV28
J: TRBJ2-7
CDR3: CASSTGGPSYEQYF
DNA: TGTGCCAGCAGTACAGGGGGCCCTTCCTACGAGCAGTACTTC

D: TRBD1
size: NA
V: TRBV12-3/TRBV12-4
J: TRBJ1-1
CDR3: CASRQGGNTEAFF
DNA: TGTGCCAGCAGACAGGGGGGGAACACTGAAGCTTTCTTT

D: NA
size: NA
V: TRBV28
J: TRBJ1-5
CDR3: CASRPAASSNQPQHF
DNA: TGTGCCAGCAGACCCGCGGCCAGTAGCAATCAGCCCCAGCATTTT

D: NA
size: once
V: TRBV2
J: TRBJ2-1
CDR3: CASRAENLDYNEQFF
DNA: TGTGCCAGCAGGGCGGAGAATTTGGACTACAATGAGCAGTTCTTC

D: TRBD2
size: NA
V: TRBV3-1/TRBV3-2
J: TRBJ2-6
CDR3: CASSHLGGLAGAGANVLTF
DNA: TGTGCCAGCAGCCATCTAGGGGGACTAGCGGGAGCTGGGGCCAACGTCCTGACTTTC

D: TRBD1
size: NA
V: TRBV24-1
J: TRBJ2-2
CDR3: CATSDPRTGPSGELFF
DNA: TGTGCCACCAGTGATCCCAGGACAGGGCCTTCCGGGGAGCTGTTTTTT

D: NA
size: NA
V: TRBV28
J: TRBJ2-1
CDR3: CASSETVSNEQFF
DNA: TGTGCCAGCAGCGAGACTGTTTCAAATGAGCAGTTCTTC

D: NA
size: NA
V: TRBV27
J: TRBJ1-2
CDR3: CASSTWTGRLRGGYTF
DNA: TGTGCCAGCAGTACTTGGACTGGCCGCCTACGTGGTGGCTACACCTTC

D: TRBD2
size: NA
V: TRBV14
J: TRBJ2-3
CDR3: CASSQRIAGVTDTQYF
DNA: TGTGCCAGCAGCCAACGGATAGCGGGAGTGACAGATACGCAGTATTTT

D: NA
size: NA
V: TRBV29-1
J: TRBJ1-1
CDR3: CSVEGQLNTEAFF
DNA: TGCAGCGTTGAAGGCCAGTTGAACACTGAAGCTTTCTTT

D: TRBD1
size: NA
V: TRBV28
J: TRBJ1-3
CDR3: CASSAPTGWSGNTIYF
DNA: TGTGCCAGCAGTGCTCCGACAGGGTGGTCTGGAAACACCATATATTTT

D: TRBD1
size: NA
V: TRBV15
J: TRBJ2-7
CDR3: CATSRDLGDRASLFYEQYF
DNA: TGTGCCACCAGCAGAGATTTGGGGGACAGGGCCTCTCTTTTCTACGAGCAGTACTTC

D: TRBD1
size: many
V: TRBV6-5
J: TRBJ2-7
CDR3: CASTWRGGTGSEQYF
DNA: TGTGCCAGCACTTGGAGAGGAGGGACAGGGAGCGAGCAGTACTTC

D: NA
size: NA
V: TRBV18
J: TRBJ1-1
CDR3: CASSLQVPVENTEAFF
DNA: TGTGCCAGCTCCCTCCAGGTTCCAGTAGAGAACACTGAAGCTTTCTTT

D: NA
size: NA
V: TRBV30
J: TRBJ1-1
CDR3: CAWRLGVEAFF
DNA: TGTGCCTGGCGTTTAGGGGTTGAAGCTTTCTTT

D: NA
size: NA
V: TRBV6-2/TRBV6-3
J: TRBJ2-5
CDR3: CASSYVGGASETQYF
DNA: TGTGCCAGCAGTTACGTTGGGGGGGCCTCAGAGACCCAGTACTTC

D: NA
size: NA
V: TRBV18
J: TRBJ2-1
CDR3: CASSPKQGHNEQFF
DNA: TGTGCCAGCTCACCGAAACAGGGCCACAATGAGCAGTTCTTC

D: TRBD2
size: few
V: TRBV2
J: TRBJ2-1
CDR3: CASKGTSGYNEQFF
DNA: TGTGCCAGCAAAGGGACTAGCGGTTACAATGAGCAGTTCTTC

D: NA
size: NA
V: TRBV2
J: TRBJ2-7
CDR3: CASSPSEQYF
DNA: TGTGCCAGCAGCCCCTCCGAGCAGTACTTC

D: NA
size: NA
V: TRBV5-1
J: TRBJ2-2
CDR3: CASSLVGADTGELFF
DNA: TGCGCCAGCAGCTTGGTAGGGGCAGACACCGGGGAGCTGTTTTTT

D: TRBD1
size: NA
V: TRBV11-2
J: TRBJ2-3
CDR3: CASSKPGQGWADTQYF
DNA: TGTGCCAGCAGCAAGCCGGGACAGGGATGGGCAGATACGCAGTATTTT

D: NA
size: NA
V: TRBV28
J: TRBJ1-4
CDR3: CASSFAGDEKLFF
DNA: TGTGCCAGCAGTTTCGCCGGTGATGAAAAACTGTTTTTT

D: TRBD1
size: NA
V: TRBV5-3
J: TRBJ1-5
CDR3: CARSGLDRGQSNKQPQHF
DNA: TGTGCCAGAAGCGGACTTGACAGGGGGCAGTCCAATAAACAGCCCCAGCATTTT

D: NA
size: NA
V: TRBV2
J: TRBJ1-5
CDR3: CASSDFEEWGNQPQHF
DNA: TGTGCCAGCAGTGATTTCGAGGAATGGGGCAATCAGCCCCAGCATTTT

D: NA
size: NA
V: TRBV4-3
J: TRBJ1-1
CDR3: CASSQDFSNTEAFF
DNA: TGCGCCAGCAGCCAAGATTTCTCGAACACTGAAGCTTTCTTT

D: NA
size: NA
V: TRBV6-5
J: TRBJ2-7
CDR3: CASTNRATYEQYF
DNA: TGTGCCAGCACTAACAGGGCAACCTACGAGCAGTACTTC

D: TRBD1
size: NA
V: TRBV28
J: TRBJ1-5
CDR3: CASSLWDSSNQPQHF
DNA: TGTGCCAGCAGTTTGTGGGACAGTAGCAATCAGCCCCAGCATTTT

D: NA
size: NA
V: TRBV6-5
J: TRBJ2-7
CDR3: CASSPRRDEQYF
DNA: TGTGCCAGCAGTCCCCGGAGAGACGAGCAGTACTTC

D: NA
size: NA
V: TRBV28
J: TRBJ1-5
CDR3: CASSHTAIRGSNQPQHF
DNA: TGTGCCAGCAGTCATACAGCTATCCGGGGTAGCAATCAGCCCCAGCATTTT

D: NA
size: NA
V: TRBV5-1
J: TRBJ1-2
CDR3: CASSASGELGYTF
DNA: TGCGCCAGCAGCGCCTCAGGGGAATTGGGCTACACCTTC

D: NA
size: NA
V: TRBV9
J: TRBJ1-2
CDR3: CASGREGLIYGYTF
DNA: TGTGCCAGCGGAAGGGAGGGCCTTATCTATGGCTACACCTTC

D: TRBD1
size: NA
V: TRBV27
J: TRBJ2-3
CDR3: CASSLPGGSADTQYF
DNA: TGTGCCAGCAGTTTACCAGGGGGCAGCGCAGATACGCAGTATTTT

D: TRBD2
size: NA
V: TRBV5-4
J: TRBJ2-5
CDR3: CASSFRPRLAGSGGRETQYF
DNA: TGTGCCAGCAGCTTTCGGCCGCGACTAGCGGGATCCGGGGGTAGAGAGACCCAGTACTTC

D: TRBD1
size: NA
V: TRBV13
J: TRBJ2-3
CDR3: CASSLDRFTDTQYF
DNA: TGTGCCAGCAGCCTGGACAGGTTCACAGATACGCAGTATTTT

D: TRBD1
size: NA
V: TRBV18
J: TRBJ2-7
CDR3: CASSPPARGLYEQYF
DNA: TGTGCCAGCTCACCACCGGCCAGGGGGCTTTACGAGCAGTACTTC

D: NA
size: NA
V: TRBV18
J: TRBJ1-3
CDR3: CASSPLGDTGPGNTIYF
DNA: TGTGCCAGCTCACCATTGGGAGACACCGGGCCAGGAAACACCATATATTTT

D: NA
size: NA
V: TRBV28
J: TRBJ1-1
CDR3: CASSSSTGLAEAFF
DNA: TGTGCCAGCAGTTCTTCCACCGGTTTGGCTGAAGCTTTCTTT

D: NA
size: NA
V: TRBV27
J: TRBJ1-5
CDR3: CASSLSAGWNQPQHF
DNA: TGTGCCAGCAGTTTATCGGCAGGATGGAATCAGCCCCAGCATTTT